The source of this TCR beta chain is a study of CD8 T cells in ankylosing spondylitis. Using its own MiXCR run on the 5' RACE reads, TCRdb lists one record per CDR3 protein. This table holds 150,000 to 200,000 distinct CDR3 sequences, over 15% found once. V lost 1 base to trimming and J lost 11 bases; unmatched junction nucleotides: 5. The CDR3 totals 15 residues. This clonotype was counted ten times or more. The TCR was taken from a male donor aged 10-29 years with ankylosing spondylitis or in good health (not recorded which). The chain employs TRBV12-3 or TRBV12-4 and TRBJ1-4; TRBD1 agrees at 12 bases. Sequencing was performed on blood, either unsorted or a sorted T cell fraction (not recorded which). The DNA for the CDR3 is TGTGCCAGCAGTTTAGGGGGGACAGGGGGCCGGAAACTGTTTTTT. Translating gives CASSLGGTGGRKLFF.